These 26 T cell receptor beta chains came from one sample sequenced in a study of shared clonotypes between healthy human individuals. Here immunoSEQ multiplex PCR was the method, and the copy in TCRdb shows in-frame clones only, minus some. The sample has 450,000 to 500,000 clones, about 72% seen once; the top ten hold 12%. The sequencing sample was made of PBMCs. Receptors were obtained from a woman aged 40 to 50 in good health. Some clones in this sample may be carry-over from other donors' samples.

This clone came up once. DNA of the CDR3: TGTGCCAGCAGCTCATTAGCGGCAGGCTCCTACAATGAGCAGTTCTTC. As protein: CASSSLAAGSYNEQFF. V and J are TRBV7-9 and TRBJ2-1; a weak D match, TRBD2 (6 bases). The CDR3 runs 16 residues. Germline-derived CDR1 and CDR2 are SEHNR and FQNEAQ (reference sequence). V gave up 4 bases and J gave up 0 bases, with 13 bases separating them.

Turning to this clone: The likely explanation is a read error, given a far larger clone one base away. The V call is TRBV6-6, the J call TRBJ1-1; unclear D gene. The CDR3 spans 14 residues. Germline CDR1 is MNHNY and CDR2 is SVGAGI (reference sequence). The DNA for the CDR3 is TGTGCCAGCAGTTACTCGACTCTGAACACTGAAGTTTTCTTT. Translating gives CASSYSTLNTEVFF.

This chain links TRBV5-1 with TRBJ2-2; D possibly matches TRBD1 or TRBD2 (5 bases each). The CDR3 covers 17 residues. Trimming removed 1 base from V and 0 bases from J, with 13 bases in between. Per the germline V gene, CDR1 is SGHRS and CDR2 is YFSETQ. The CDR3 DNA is TGCGCCAGCAGCTTGTTGGGGCACGGGACGAACACCGGGGAGCTGTTTTTT. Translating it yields CASSLLGHGTNTGELFF.

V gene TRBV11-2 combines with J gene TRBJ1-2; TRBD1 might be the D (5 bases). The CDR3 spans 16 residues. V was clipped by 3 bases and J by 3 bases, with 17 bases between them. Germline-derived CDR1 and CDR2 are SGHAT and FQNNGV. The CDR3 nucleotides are TGTGCCAGCAGCTTTCTTTCTGGAGGGGTATACTATGGCTACACCTTC. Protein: CASSFLSGGVYYGYTF. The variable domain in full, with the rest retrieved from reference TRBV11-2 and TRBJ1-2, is EAGVAQSPRYKIIEKRQSVAFWCNPISGHATLYWYQQILGQGPKLLIQFQNNGVVDDSQLPKDRFSAERLKGVDSTLKIQPAKLEDSAVYLCASSFLSGGVYYGYTFGSGTRLTVV.

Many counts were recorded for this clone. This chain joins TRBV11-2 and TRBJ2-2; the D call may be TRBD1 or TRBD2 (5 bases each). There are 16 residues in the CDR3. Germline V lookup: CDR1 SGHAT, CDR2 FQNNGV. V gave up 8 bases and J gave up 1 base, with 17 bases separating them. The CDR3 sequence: CASLPREGVNTGELFF. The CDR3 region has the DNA TGTGCCAGCCTCCCTCGGGAAGGGGTGAACACCGGGGAGCTGTTTTTT.

CDR3 in DNA: TGTGCCAGCAGTTCGGACGGCAAGAGCTCCTACGAGCAGTACTTC. It is translated as CASSSDGKSSYEQYF. The rearrangement uses TRBV7-8 and TRBJ2-7; D is ambiguous. Trimming took 6 bases from V and 0 from J, leaving 15 bases between them. From germline, CDR1 is SGHVS and CDR2 FQNEAQ. There are 15 residues in the CDR3.

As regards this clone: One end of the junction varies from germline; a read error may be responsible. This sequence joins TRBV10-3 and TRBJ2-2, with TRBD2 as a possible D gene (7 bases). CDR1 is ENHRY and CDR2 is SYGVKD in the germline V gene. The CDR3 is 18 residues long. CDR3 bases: TGTGCCATCAGCGAGTCCCCCTTCGGGGGGCGGGACACCGGGGAGCTGTTTTTT. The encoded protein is CAISESPFGGRDTGELFF.

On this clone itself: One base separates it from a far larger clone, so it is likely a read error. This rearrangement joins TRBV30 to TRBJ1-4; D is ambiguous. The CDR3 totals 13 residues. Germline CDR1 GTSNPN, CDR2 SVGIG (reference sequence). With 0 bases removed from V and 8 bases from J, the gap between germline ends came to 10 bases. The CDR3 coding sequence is TGTGCCTGGAGTGTAAACAGCGACGAAAAACTGTTTTTT. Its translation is CAWSVNSDEKLFF.

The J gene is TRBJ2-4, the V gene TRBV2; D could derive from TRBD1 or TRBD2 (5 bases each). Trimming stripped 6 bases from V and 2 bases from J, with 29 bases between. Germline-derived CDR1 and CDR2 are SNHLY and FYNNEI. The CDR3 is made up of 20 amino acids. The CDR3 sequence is CASRLDARIEVGVSKNIQYF. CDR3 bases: TGTGCCAGCAGGTTGGATGCCCGGATCGAAGTGGGGGTTTCCAAAAACATTCAGTACTTC.

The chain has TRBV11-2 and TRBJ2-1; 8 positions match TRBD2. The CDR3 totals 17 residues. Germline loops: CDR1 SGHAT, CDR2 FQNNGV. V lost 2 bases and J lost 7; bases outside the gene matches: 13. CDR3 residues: CASSLYAGGQWGNEQFF. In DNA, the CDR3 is TGTGCCAGCAGCTTATATGCGGGAGGTCAATGGGGTAATGAGCAGTTCTTC.

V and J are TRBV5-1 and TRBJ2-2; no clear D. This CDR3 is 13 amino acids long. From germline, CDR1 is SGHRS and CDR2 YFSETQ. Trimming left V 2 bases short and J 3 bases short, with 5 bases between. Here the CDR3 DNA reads TGCGCCAGCAGCTTAACAGACACCGGGGAGCTGTTTTTT. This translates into CASSLTDTGELFF.

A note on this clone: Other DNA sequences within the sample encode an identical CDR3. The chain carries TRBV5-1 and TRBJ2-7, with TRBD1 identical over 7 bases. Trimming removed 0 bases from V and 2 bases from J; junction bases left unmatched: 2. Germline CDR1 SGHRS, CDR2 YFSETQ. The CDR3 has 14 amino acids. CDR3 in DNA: TGCGCCAGCAGCTTGGGACAGGGCCCCTACGAGCAGTACTTC. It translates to CASSLGQGPYEQYF.

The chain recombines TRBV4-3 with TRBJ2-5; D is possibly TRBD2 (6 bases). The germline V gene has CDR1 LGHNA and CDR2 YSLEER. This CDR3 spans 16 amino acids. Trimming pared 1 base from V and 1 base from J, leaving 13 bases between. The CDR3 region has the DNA TGCGCCAGCAGCCAAGGGGCTAGACTAGGCCAAGAGACCCAGTACTTC. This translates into CASSQGARLGQETQYF.

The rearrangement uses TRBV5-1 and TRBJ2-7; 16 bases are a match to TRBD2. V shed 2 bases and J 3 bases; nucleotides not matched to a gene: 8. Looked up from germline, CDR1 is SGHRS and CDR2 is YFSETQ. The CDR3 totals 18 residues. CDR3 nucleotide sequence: TGCGCCAGCAGCTTCCCGGGACTAGCGGGAGGGCCAGGCTACGAGCAGTACTTC. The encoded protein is CASSFPGLAGGPGYEQYF.

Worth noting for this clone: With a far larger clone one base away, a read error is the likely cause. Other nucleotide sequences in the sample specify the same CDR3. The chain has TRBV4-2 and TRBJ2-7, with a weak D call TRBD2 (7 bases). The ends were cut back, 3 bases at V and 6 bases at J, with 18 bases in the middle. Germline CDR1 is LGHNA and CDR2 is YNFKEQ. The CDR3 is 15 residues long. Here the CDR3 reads CASSQGEGEYAEQYF. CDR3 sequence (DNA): TGTGCCAGCAGCCAGGGGGAGGGGGAATACGCCGAGCAGTACTTC.

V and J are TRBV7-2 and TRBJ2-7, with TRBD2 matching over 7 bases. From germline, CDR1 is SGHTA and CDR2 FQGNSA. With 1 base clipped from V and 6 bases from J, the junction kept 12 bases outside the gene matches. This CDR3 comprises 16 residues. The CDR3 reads CASSLVPSGEGGEQYF. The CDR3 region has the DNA TGTGCCAGCAGCTTAGTCCCCAGCGGGGAAGGAGGCGAGCAGTACTTC. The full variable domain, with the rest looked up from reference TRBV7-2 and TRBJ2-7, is GAGVSQSPSNKVTEKGKDVELRCDPISGHTALYWYRQSLGQGLEFLIYFQGNSAPDKSGLPSDRFSAERTGGSVSTLTIQRTQQEDSAVYLCASSLVPSGEGGEQYFGPGTRLTVT.

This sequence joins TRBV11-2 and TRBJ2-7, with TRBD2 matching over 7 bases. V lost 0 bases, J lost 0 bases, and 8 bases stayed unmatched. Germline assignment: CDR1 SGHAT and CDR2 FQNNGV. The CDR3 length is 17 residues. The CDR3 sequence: CASSLEIPTSISYEQYF. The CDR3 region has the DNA TGTGCCAGCAGCTTAGAAATTCCGACTAGCATCTCCTACGAGCAGTACTTC.

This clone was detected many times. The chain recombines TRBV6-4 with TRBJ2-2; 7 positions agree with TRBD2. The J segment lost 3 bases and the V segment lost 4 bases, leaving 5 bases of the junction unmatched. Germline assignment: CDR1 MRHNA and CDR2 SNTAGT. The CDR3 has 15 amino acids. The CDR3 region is CASSVEAGDTGELFF. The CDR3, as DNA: TGTGCCAGCAGTGTGGAGGCGGGAGACACCGGGGAGCTGTTTTTT.

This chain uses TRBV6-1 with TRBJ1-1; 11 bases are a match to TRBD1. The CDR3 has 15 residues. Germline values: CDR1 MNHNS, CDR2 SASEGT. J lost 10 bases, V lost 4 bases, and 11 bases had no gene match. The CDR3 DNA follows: TGTGCCAGCAGTGGAACAGGGACAGGGGGTAGAGGAGCTTTCTTT. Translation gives CASSGTGTGGRGAFF.

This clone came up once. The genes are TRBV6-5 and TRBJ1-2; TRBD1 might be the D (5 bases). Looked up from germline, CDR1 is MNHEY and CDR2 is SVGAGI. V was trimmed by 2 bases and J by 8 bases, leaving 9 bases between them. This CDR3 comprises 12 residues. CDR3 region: CASSYGTLGYTF. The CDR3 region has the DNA TGTGCCAGCAGTTACGGGACGCTAGGCTACACCTTC.

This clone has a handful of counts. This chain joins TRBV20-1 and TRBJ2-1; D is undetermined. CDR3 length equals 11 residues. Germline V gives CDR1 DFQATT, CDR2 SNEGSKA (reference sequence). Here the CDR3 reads CRAGIYNEQFF. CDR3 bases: TGCAGGGCCGGAATATACAATGAGCAGTTCTTC.

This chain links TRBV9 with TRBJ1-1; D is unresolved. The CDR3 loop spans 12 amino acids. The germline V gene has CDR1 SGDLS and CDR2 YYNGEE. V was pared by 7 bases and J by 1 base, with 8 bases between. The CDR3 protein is CASRGANTEAFF. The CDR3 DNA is TGTGCCAGCCGCGGAGCGAACACTGAAGCTTTCTTT. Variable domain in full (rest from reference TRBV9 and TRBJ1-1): DSGVTQTPKHLITATGQRVTLRCSPRSGDLSVYWYQQSLDQGLQFLIQYYNGEERAKGNILERFSAQQFPDLHSELNLSSLELGDSALYFCASRGANTEAFFGQGTRLTVV.

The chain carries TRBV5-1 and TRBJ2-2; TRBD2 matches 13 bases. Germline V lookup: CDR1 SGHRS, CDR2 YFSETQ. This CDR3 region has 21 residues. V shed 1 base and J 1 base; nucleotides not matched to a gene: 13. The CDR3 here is CASSLLGLAGVLTWNTGELFF. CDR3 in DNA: TGCGCCAGCAGCTTGCTCGGACTAGCGGGAGTACTTACATGGAACACCGGGGAGCTGTTTTTT.

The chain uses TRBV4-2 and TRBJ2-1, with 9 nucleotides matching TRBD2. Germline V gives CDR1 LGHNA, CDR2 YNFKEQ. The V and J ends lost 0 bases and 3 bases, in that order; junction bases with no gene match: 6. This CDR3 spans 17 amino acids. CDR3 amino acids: CASSQDPSGTHYNEQFF. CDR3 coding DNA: TGTGCCAGCAGCCAAGATCCTAGCGGGACGCACTACAATGAGCAGTTCTTC.

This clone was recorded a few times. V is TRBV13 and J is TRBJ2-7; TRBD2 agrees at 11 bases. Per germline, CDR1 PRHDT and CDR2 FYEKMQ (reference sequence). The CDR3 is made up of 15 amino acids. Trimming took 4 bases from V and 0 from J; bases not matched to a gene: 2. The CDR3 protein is CASSWGLADSYEQYF. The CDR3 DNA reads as TGTGCCAGCAGCTGGGGACTAGCGGACTCCTACGAGCAGTACTTC.

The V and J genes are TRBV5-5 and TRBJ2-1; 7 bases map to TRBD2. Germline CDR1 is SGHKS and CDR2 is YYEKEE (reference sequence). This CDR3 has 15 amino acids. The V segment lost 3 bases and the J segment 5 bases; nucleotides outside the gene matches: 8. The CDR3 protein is CASSSGGRSNNEQFF. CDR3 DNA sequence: TGTGCCAGCAGCTCGGGGGGTAGATCGAACAATGAGCAGTTCTTC. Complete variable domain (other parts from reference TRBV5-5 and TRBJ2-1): DAGVTQSPTHLIKTRGQQVTLRCSPISGHKSVSWYQQVLGQGPQFIFQYYEKEERGRGNFPDRFSARQFPNYSSELNVNALLLGDSALYLCASSSGGRSNNEQFFGPGTRLTVL.